This TCR beta chain derives from a study of blood T cell repertoires in COVID-19 (TCRdb year 2020). Some background on the complete study: Collaborator samples came from the United States, Italy and Spain and covered acute and convalescent phases of COVID-19. The material from the prospective study consisted of cDNA or gDNA derived from T cells, B-cell-depleted T cells, or PBMCs. Deeply sampled blood TCRbeta repertoires from subjects exposed to, actively infected with, or recovered from COVID-19 were included in the dataset. Where HLA class I and class II types were available, the types were taken from metadata supplied by the sample provider, not from assay-based typing. A freely available public database, intended as a resource for researchers studying the immune response to SARS-CoV-2, is where the repertoires were released. Nearly every sample came with metadata listing a de-identified subject ID, COVID-19 status, age in years and sex. Samples came from the ongoing ImmuneRACE study (first 160 participants) plus 1,254 subjects from 6 global collaborators.

This clone was picked up a small number of times. This clone's antigen is unknown. No much larger clone exists at a distance of one base, and base qualities are not known. The research as a whole found: The quantity of clinical and demographic metadata differed by source and by participant and was supplied without curation.

Each collaborating institution followed its own protocols to collect whole blood in K2EDTA tubes. For TCRbeta analysis, collaborators shipped samples in one of three forms: frozen whole blood, isolated PBMCs, or DNA extracted from either of those sample types. The CDR3 has 12 amino acids, counting the end cysteine and phenylalanine. The DNA shown is the 36-base CDR3, in frame from base 1. V sheds 1 base and J sheds 8 bases, leaving 8 bases between their ends. The immunoSEQ Assay, a bias-controlled multiplex PCR, was used to amplify TCRbeta CDR3 regions from genomic DNA. The paper's processing steps were these. The number of nucleated cells in each sample was estimated by amplification of reference gene primers within the assay. Sequence reads were collapsed and filtered to measure the absolute abundance of every unique TCRbeta CDR3 rearrangement. For each sample, productive Simpson clonality was calculated by taking the square root of Simpson's diversity index across productive rearrangements. TCRdb obtained this table from immuneACCESS and retained in-frame rearrangements with V and J assigned. These tables miss some clones; where compared with another copy, unresolved V genes account for less than half of the shortfall, and the remainder is unexplained. That table gives V, J and clone size, and the DNA gave D and trimming. Recorded for this sample are hundreds of thousands of clones; over 75% of them occurred a single time. Roughly 4% of the sample rests with the top ten.

The receptor was derived from a woman in her 50s with active or convalescent COVID-19. The V and J genes are TRBV12-3 or TRBV12-4 and TRBJ1-1, with a tentative D gene TRBD1 over 5 matching bases. Material for sequencing was peripheral blood. The CDR3 has the sequence CASSLGREEAFF. The DNA reads as follows: TGTGCCAGCAGTTTAGGCAGGGAAGAAGCTTTCTTT.